This entry lists 18 T cell receptor beta chains sequenced from one sample in a study of regulatory T cells in long-lasting Graves disease. With iRepertoire HTBI primers and Arm-PCR of CDR3 regions, TCR beta libraries were built. TCRdb called the multiplex PCR reads again in MiXCR, with one record for every CDR3 protein. Counted here are almost 350,000 distinct CDR3 sequences, 15% to 20% occurring once; the ten biggest clones make up just under 30%. The time point is: persistent/refractory GD, antithyroid drugs over 5 years with positive TRAb. PBMCs provided the RNA from which the TCR library was made. Material: peripheral blood mononuclear cells (PBMCs), obtained when the disease was refractory, from a patient treated with antithyroid drugs. These TCRs come from a female donor with Graves disease.

Ten or more counts support this clonotype. The CDR3 nucleotides are TGTGCCAGCACCCCGACGGACATTAGAGAAAAACTGTTTTTT. Translating gives CASTPTDIREKLFF. The rearrangement joins TRBV28 to TRBJ1-4, with a tentative D call TRBD1 (5 bases). V gave up 7 bases and J gave up 8 bases, with 17 bases separating them. This CDR3 contains 14 residues. CDR1 MDHEN and CDR2 SYDVKM come from the germline V gene.

The chain is built from TRBV7-9 and TRBJ2-2, with 7 bases lining up with TRBD2. V lost 5 bases, J lost 2 bases, and 14 bases stayed unmatched. Germline assignment: CDR1 SEHNR and CDR2 FQNEAQ (reference sequence). The CDR3 sequence is 18 residues long. In nucleotides, the CDR3 is TGTGCCAGCAGCCGCGGGAGAGGGCGAGCCGTTAACACCGGGGAGCTGTTTTTT. Protein product: CASSRGRGRAVNTGELFF.

The rearrangement uses TRBV15 and TRBJ1-1; D call uncertain. The CDR3 runs 14 residues. V was shortened by 5 bases and J by 3 bases, with 13 bases between the two germline ends. Looked up from germline, CDR1 is LNHNV and CDR2 is YYDKDF (reference sequence). This CDR3 is CATSLDLGYTEAFF. CDR3 nucleotides: TGTGCCACCAGCCTCGATTTGGGCTACACTGAAGCTTTCTTT.

V is TRBV18 and J is TRBJ2-3; no clear D gene. This CDR3 spans 15 amino acids. The germline V gene has CDR1 KGHSH and CDR2 LQKENI. Trimming left V 5 bases short and J 2 bases short, with 14 bases between. CDR3 protein: CASSESSHYTDTQYF. The CDR3 coding sequence is TGTGCCAGCTCAGAAAGCAGTCACTACACAGATACGCAGTATTTT.

The sample holds one count of this clonotype. This chain joins TRBV18 and TRBJ1-1; no clear D gene. This CDR3 comprises 15 residues. With 2 bases removed from V and 0 bases from J, the gap between germline ends came to 10 bases. Germline V gene sequence: CDR1 KGHSH, CDR2 LQKENI. As DNA, the CDR3 is TGTGCCAGCTCACCATATGTCACTTTGAACACTGAAGCTTTCTTT. It is translated as CASSPYVTLNTEAFF.

This clonotype occurred a few times. With a much larger clone just one base away, this may be a read error. The chain carries TRBV11-2 and TRBJ2-5; tentative D call: TRBD1 (5 bases). Per the germline V gene, CDR1 is SGHAT and CDR2 is FQNNGV. The CDR3 is made up of 15 amino acids. CDR3 DNA sequence: TGTGCCGGCAGCTTACAGGTCTTCTCGGCAGAGACCCAGTACTTC. Encoded protein: CAGSLQVFSAETQYF.

Only a few counts were recorded for this clonotype. This chain connects TRBV20-1 to TRBJ2-7, with D hard to call. V lost 2 bases and J lost 4, with 12 bases in between. The V gene's germline CDR1 is DFQATT and CDR2 SNEGSKA (reference sequence). CDR3 length equals 13 residues. The CDR3 coding sequence is TGCAGTGCTAGACCCCTAGTAAGATACGAGCAGTACTTC. Translated: CSARPLVRYEQYF.

The chain joins TRBV5-4 to TRBJ1-2; D not resolved. V gave up 0 bases and J gave up 4 bases, with 7 bases separating them. The CDR3 totals 13 residues. Germline loops: CDR1 SGHNT, CDR2 YYREEE (reference sequence). DNA for the CDR3: TGTGCCAGCAGCTTGGACGCCCTCTATGGCTACACCTTC. Its translation: CASSLDALYGYTF.

As to this clonotype: A much larger clone sits a single nucleotide away, making a read error possible. V and J are TRBV11-2 and TRBJ1-1; no clear D gene. The CDR3 runs 16 residues. The germline gives CDR1 SGHAT, CDR2 FQNNGV. CDR3 loop: CASSLESGILSTETFF. CDR3 DNA sequence: TGTGCCAGCAGCTTAGAATCCGGCATTTTGAGCACTGAAACTTTCTTT.

This clonotype has at least ten counts. V usage is TRBV19 and J usage is TRBJ2-5, with D perhaps TRBD2 (6 bases). Germline V gene sequence: CDR1 LNHDA, CDR2 SQIVND (reference sequence). There are 14 residues in the CDR3. The ends were cut back, 3 bases at V and 5 bases at J, with 13 bases in the middle. In nucleotides, the CDR3 is TGTGCCAGTAGTATTGCGGGACTTCGGGAGACCCAGTACTTC. This gives the protein CASSIAGLRETQYF.

This chain connects TRBV30 to TRBJ2-7, with 7 bases lining up with TRBD2. The V gene end was trimmed by 0 bases and the J gene end by 4 bases; junction bases not matched to a gene: 9. The germline V gene has CDR1 GTSNPN and CDR2 SVGIG (reference sequence). This CDR3 region has 15 residues. DNA for the CDR3: TGTGCCTGGAGTGTCGGACTAGGGAGAGCGTACGAGCAGTACTTC. The encoded protein is CAWSVGLGRAYEQYF.

The table lists this clonotype with a few counts. V gene TRBV12-3 or TRBV12-4 combines with J gene TRBJ2-2; maybe TRBD1 (5 bases). The ends were cut back, 3 bases at V and 4 bases at J, with 9 bases in the middle. The CDR3 has 14 amino acids. CDR3 loop: CASSFRGGTGELFF. CDR3 nucleotide sequence: TGTGCCAGCAGTTTTAGGGGTGGCACCGGGGAGCTGTTTTTT.

The chain carries TRBV20-1 and TRBJ2-6; TRBD2 matches 8 bases. Trimming cost V 5 bases and J 5 bases; bases outside gene matches: 8. Germline values: CDR1 DFQATT, CDR2 SNEGSKA (reference sequence). The CDR3 runs to 15 residues. The CDR3 nucleotides read TGCAGTGCTGGGGGACTAGGTACTAGGGCCAACGTCCTGACTTTC. This encodes CSAGGLGTRANVLTF.

The CDR3: CASSLWGFQETQYF. In nucleotides, the CDR3 is TGTGCCAGCAGCTTATGGGGTTTTCAAGAGACCCAGTACTTC. The chain combines TRBV7-9 with TRBJ2-5, with no clear D. In germline, CDR1 is SEHNR, CDR2 FQNEAQ (reference sequence). Trimming removed 2 bases at V and 2 bases at J, with 9 bases between. CDR3 length: 14 amino acids.

This chain joins TRBV5-5 and TRBJ2-6; 12 bases align to TRBD2. Germline values: CDR1 SGHKS, CDR2 YYEKEE (reference sequence). The CDR3 length is 22 residues. Germline trimming cut 1 base from V and 0 bases from J; bases unmatched to any gene: 14. The CDR3 loop is CASSLSILTSGSPYSGANVLTF. The CDR3 bases are TGTGCCAGCAGCTTGAGTATTTTGACTAGCGGGAGCCCCTACTCTGGGGCCAACGTCCTGACTTTC.

The J gene is TRBJ2-3, the V gene TRBV2; no reliable D call. The V gene's germline CDR1 is SNHLY and CDR2 FYNNEI. This CDR3 is built from 14 residues. Trimming cost V 8 bases and J 2 bases, with 14 bases left between them. CDR3 nucleotide sequence: TGTGCCAGCGCCGAAGGGATACACACAGATACGCAGTATTTT. This translates into CASAEGIHTDTQYF.

In its sample, this clonotype was seen a few times. V usage is TRBV10-3 and J usage is TRBJ2-7, with TRBD2 as a possible D gene (6 bases). Trimming removed 5 bases at V and 7 bases at J, with 15 bases between. Germline assignment: CDR1 ENHRY and CDR2 SYGVKD. The CDR3 runs to 13 residues. CDR3 bases: TGTGCCATCAGTCGGGACTTAGTCGGAGAGCAGTACTTC. Its translation: CAISRDLVGEQYF.

The chain has TRBV6-5 and TRBJ1-3; D is unclear. Germline V gene sequence: CDR1 MNHEY, CDR2 SVGAGI. The ends were cut back, 1 base at V and 4 bases at J, with 11 bases in the middle. The CDR3 loop spans 15 amino acids. The CDR3 nucleotides are TGTGCCAGCAGTTACTTCGGGGAAGCCGGAAACACCATATATTTT. It encodes CASSYFGEAGNTIYF.